Listed below are T cell receptor beta chains from one sample, sequenced in a study of shared clonotypes between healthy human individuals. The method was immunoSEQ multiplex PCR; TCRdb's version includes in-frame clones alone and lacks a portion of them. The sample shows approximately 250,000 clones, 65% to 70% of them seen only once. Material: memory CD4+ T cells sorted from blood. The receptors derive from a man between 25 and 39 years old in good health. CDR3s include the opening cysteine and the closing phenylalanine or tryptophan. A D gene is named only where the DNA matches it firmly.

cdr3_length	v_call	d_call	j_call	cdr3_aa
15	TRBV6-6	NA	TRBJ1-5	CASSAGQTWGQPQHF
13	TRBV28	NA	TRBJ1-5	CASRRGYNQPQHF
16	TRBV7-7	NA	TRBJ2-5	CASSSMGQAPQETQYF
15	TRBV2	NA	TRBJ2-3	CASNSRAGTTDTQYF
15	TRBV19	NA	TRBJ2-7	CASSIHHAGPYEQYF
15	TRBV27	TRBD2	TRBJ2-7	CASSGSWLAGSEQYF
16	TRBV5-1	NA	TRBJ1-1	CASSLEGHGVNTEAFF
14	TRBV5-4	NA	TRBJ2-1	CASSLSESYNEQFF
14	TRBV6-5	TRBD1	TRBJ2-7	CASGPGTGFYEQYF
13	TRBV19	NA	TRBJ2-7	CASRRDSHYEQYF
16	TRBV28	NA	TRBJ1-3	CASQTPAGHSGNTIYF
16	TRBV25-1	NA	TRBJ2-1	CASSSLGGGSYNEQFF
18	TRBV29-1	TRBD1	TRBJ1-4	CSVSSGQGVLRTNEKLFF
13	TRBV5-1	NA	TRBJ2-5	CASAGGGEETQYF
16	TRBV2	TRBD2	TRBJ2-1	CASFSAGGSSYNEQFF
13	TRBV29-1	NA	TRBJ2-5	CSVEGGRMEAQYF
14	TRBV11-2	TRBD1	TRBJ1-4	CASSWGTGGEKLFF
12	TRBV6-1	NA	TRBJ2-7	CASSEMGYEQYF
13	TRBV18	NA	TRBJ2-7	CASSLQINNEQYF
17	TRBV4-1	TRBD2	TRBJ2-7	CASSQAAGTSGSYEQYF
13	TRBV2	NA	TRBJ1-1	CASGGQLNTEAFF
14	TRBV18	TRBD1	TRBJ2-1	CASSPGTGGNEQFF
13	TRBV28	TRBD1	TRBJ2-7	CASSRGRGYEQYF
16	TRBV4-2	TRBD1	TRBJ2-7	CASSQNRGTGVGEQYF
15	TRBV6-5	TRBD2	TRBJ2-2	CASSSWGEGTGELFF
8	TRBV19	NA	TRBJ2-7	CAREGGYF
16	TRBV18	TRBD1	TRBJ1-2	CASSLNPRGASYGYTF
14	TRBV2	NA	TRBJ2-2	CASRFDRNTGELFF
16	TRBV6-1	TRBD1	TRBJ2-2	CASSAFLLTGAGELFF
15	TRBV6-1	TRBD2	TRBJ2-5	CASSGTSGRLETQYF
16	TRBV28	NA	TRBJ2-2	CASSDPPGRRTGELFF
16	TRBV5-4	NA	TRBJ1-2	CASSLTNRELEYGYTF
15	TRBV7-2	TRBD1	TRBJ2-1	CASSFDRGRGNEQFF
14	TRBV9	TRBD1	TRBJ1-2	CASSVTGDIYGYTF
16	TRBV15	NA	TRBJ2-6	CATMGPVSSGANVLTF
15	TRBV7-2	NA	TRBJ2-2	CASSSGPQNTGELFF
12	TRBV7-2	NA	TRBJ2-3	CASGRDTDTQYF
16	TRBV4-2	TRBD2	TRBJ2-1	CASSQVEPAGVGEQFF
14	TRBV5-1	NA	TRBJ2-5	CASSSLGGVETQYF
12	TRBV5-1	NA	TRBJ2-5	CASSLESGTQYF
13	TRBV6-4	NA	TRBJ2-2	CASRATNTGELFF
15	TRBV7-2	NA	TRBJ2-2	CASSGRGPGTGELFF
15	TRBV6-5	NA	TRBJ2-1	CASSYQGGEYNEQFF
14	TRBV30	NA	TRBJ2-2	CAWSSGAGTGELFF
17	TRBV18	NA	TRBJ2-1	CASSPAGGALVYNEQFF
13	TRBV4-3	TRBD1	TRBJ1-5	CASSQDRNQPQHF
15	TRBV28	NA	TRBJ2-3	CASSSQPNRAVTQYF
13	TRBV19	NA	TRBJ2-7	CASGGSTPYEQYF
13	TRBV9	NA	TRBJ2-7	CASAPGDRYEQYF
14	TRBV10-1	NA	TRBJ2-1	CASSDRQGVGQQFF
14	TRBV5-4	NA	TRBJ2-5	CASSSSAGQETQYF
17	TRBV27	NA	TRBJ2-2	CASSFRGPPPSTGELFF
10	TRBV19	NA	TRBJ2-2	CASRTGELFF
18	TRBV9	TRBD2	TRBJ2-1	CASSVELSGASSYNEQFF
16	TRBV19	NA	TRBJ1-4	CASRARGIATNEKLFF
13	TRBV28	NA	TRBJ2-7	CASSLRALREQYF
14	TRBV2	NA	TRBJ1-5	CASKFPTANQPQHF
15	TRBV4-3	NA	TRBJ2-2	CASSQDQASVGELFF
13	TRBV6-5	NA	TRBJ1-2	CASSSILNYGYTF
14	TRBV2	NA	TRBJ1-4	CASRLRAANEKLFF